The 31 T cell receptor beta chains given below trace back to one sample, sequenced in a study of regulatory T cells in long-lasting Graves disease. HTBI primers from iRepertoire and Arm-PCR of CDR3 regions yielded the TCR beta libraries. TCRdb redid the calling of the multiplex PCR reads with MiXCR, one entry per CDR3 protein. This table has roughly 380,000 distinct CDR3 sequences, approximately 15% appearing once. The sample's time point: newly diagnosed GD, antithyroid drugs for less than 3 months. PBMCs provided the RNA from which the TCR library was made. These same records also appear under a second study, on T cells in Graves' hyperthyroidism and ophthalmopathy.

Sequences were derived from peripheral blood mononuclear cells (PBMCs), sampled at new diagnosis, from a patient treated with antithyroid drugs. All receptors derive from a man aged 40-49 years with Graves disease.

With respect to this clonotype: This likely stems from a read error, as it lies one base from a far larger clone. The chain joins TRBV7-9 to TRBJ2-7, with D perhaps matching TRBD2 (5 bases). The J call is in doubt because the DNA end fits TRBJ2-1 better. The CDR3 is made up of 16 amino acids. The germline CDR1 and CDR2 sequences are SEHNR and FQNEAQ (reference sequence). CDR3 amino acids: CASSLVGVSSYNEQFF. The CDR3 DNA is TGTGCCAGCAGCTTAGTCGGGGTAAGCTCCTACAATGAGCAGTTCTTC.

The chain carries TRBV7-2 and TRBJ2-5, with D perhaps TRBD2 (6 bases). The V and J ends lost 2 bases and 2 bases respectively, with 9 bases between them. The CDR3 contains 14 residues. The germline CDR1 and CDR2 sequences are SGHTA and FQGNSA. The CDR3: CASSLYGTQETQYF. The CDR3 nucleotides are TGTGCCAGCAGCTTATATGGGACTCAAGAGACCCAGTACTTC.

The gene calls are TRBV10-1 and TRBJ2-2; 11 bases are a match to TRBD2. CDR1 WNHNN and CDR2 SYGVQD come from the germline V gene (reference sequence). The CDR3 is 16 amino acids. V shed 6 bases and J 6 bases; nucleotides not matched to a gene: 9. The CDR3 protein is CASSLAPGLAAGELFF. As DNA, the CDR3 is TGCGCCAGCAGCCTGGCCCCGGGACTAGCGGCCGGGGAGCTGTTTTTT.

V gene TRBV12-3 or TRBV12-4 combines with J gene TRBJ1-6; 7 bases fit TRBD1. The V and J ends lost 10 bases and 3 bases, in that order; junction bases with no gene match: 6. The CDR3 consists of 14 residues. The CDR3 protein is CATGTVVYNSPLHF. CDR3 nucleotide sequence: TGTGCCACCGGGACAGTAGTCTATAATTCACCCCTCCACTTT.

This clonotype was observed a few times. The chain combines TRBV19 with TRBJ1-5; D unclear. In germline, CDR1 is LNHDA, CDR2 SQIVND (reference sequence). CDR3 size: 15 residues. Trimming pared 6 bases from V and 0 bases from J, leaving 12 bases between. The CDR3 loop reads CASSAWTGSNQPQHF. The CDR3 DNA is TGTGCCAGTAGCGCCTGGACGGGTAGCAATCAGCCCCAGCATTTT.

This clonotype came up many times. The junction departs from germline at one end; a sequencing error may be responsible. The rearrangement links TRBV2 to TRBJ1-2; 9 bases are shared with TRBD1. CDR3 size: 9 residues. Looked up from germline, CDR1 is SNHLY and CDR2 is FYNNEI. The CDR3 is CATGDREDF. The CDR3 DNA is TGTGCCACAGGGGACAGGGAGGACTTC.

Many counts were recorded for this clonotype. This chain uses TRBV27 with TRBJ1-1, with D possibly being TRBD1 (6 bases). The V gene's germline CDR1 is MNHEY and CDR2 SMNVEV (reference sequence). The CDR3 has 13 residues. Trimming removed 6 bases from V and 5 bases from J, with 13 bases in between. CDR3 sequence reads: CASSQQGRTEAFF. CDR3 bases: TGTGCCAGCAGCCAACAGGGTAGGACTGAAGCTTTCTTT.

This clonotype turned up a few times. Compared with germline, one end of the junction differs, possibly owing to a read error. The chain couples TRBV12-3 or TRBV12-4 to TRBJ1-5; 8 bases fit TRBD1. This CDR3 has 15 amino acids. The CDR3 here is CTSSDRGTNNQPQHF. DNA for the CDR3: TGTACCAGCAGTGACAGGGGAACTAACAATCAGCCCCAGCATTTT.

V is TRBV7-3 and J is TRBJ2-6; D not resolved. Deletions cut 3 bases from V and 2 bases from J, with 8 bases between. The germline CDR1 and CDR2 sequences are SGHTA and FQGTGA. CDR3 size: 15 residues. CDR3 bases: TGTGCCAGCAGCTTTGATACGGCTGGGGCCAACGTCCTGACTTTC. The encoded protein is CASSFDTAGANVLTF.

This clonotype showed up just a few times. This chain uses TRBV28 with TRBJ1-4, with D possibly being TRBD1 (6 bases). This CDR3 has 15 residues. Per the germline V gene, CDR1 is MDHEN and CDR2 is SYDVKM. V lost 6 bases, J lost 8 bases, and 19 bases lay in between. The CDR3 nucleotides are TGTGCCAGCAGCCTTTGGACAGCCCTTAACGAAAAACTGTTTTTT. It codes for CASSLWTALNEKLFF.

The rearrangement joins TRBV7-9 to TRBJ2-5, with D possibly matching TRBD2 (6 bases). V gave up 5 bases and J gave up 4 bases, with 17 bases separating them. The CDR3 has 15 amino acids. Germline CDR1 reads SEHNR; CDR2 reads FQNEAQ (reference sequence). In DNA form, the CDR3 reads TGTGCCAGCAGCACACGACCTCGGGGGTCAGAGACCCAGTACTTC. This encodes CASSTRPRGSETQYF.

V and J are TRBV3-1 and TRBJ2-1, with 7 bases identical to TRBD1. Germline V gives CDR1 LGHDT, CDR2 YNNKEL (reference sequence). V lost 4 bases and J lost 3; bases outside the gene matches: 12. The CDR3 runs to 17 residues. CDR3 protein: CASSPDRWDPNYNEQFF. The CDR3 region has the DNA TGTGCCAGCAGCCCGGACAGGTGGGACCCAAACTACAATGAGCAGTTCTTC.

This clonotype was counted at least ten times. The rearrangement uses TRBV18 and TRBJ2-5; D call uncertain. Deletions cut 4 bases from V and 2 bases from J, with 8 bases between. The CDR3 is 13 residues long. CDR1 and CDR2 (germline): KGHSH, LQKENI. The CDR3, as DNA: TGTGCCAGCTCACTGTCAGCTCAAGAGACCCAGTACTTC. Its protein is CASSLSAQETQYF.

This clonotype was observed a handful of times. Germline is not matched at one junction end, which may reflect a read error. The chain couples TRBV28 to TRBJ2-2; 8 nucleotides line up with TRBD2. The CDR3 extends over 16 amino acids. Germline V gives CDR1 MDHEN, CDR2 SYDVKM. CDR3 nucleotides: TGTGCCAGCAGGTTATCCGGGACTAGGTTCGGCGGGGAGCTGTTTTTT. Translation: CASRLSGTRFGGELFF.

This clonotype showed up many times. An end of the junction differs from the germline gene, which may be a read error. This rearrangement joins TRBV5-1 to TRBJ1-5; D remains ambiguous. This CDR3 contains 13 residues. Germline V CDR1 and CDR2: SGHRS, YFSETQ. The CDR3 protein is CASSLDGNQPQHF. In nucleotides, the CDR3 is TGTGCCAGCAGTTTGGACGGTAATCAGCCCCAGCATTTT. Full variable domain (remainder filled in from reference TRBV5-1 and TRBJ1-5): KAGVTQTPRYLIKTRGQQVTLSCSPISGHRSVSWYQQTPGQGLQFLFEYFSETQRNKGNFPGRFSGRQFSNSRSEMNVSTLELGDSALYLCASSLDGNQPQHFGDGTRLSIL.

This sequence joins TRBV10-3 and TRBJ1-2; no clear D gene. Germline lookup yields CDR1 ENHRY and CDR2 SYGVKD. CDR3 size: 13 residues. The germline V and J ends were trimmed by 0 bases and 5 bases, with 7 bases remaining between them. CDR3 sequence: CAISESLAYGYTF. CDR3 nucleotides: TGTGCCATCAGTGAGTCGCTTGCGTATGGCTACACCTTC.

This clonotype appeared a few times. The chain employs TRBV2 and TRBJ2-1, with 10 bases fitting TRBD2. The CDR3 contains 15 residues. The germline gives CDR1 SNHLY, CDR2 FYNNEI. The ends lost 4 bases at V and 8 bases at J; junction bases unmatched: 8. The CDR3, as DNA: TGTGCCAGCAGTGGAGCGGGGGGGCCGGGGGATGAGCAGTTCTTC. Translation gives CASSGAGGPGDEQFF.

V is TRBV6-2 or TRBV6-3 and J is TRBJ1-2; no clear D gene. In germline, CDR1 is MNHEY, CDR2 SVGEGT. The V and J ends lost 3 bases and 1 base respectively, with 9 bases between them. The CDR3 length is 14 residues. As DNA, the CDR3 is TGTGCCAGCAGTTATATCCGGGGTAACTATGGCTACACCTTC. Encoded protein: CASSYIRGNYGYTF.

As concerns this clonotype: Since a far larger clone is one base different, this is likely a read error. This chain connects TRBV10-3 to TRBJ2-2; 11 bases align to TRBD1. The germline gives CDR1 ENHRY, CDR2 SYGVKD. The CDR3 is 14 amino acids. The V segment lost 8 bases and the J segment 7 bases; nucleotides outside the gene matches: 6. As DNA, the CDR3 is TGTGCCATCCTGGACAGGGGGCCGGTCGGGGAGCTGTTTTTT. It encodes CAILDRGPVGELFF.

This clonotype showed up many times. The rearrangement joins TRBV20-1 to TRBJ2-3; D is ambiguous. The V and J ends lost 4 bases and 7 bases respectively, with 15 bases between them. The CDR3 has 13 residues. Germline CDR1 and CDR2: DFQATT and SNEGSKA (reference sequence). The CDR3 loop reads CSAITPSTNTQYF. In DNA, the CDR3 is TGCAGTGCTATTACGCCGTCGACAAATACGCAGTATTTT.

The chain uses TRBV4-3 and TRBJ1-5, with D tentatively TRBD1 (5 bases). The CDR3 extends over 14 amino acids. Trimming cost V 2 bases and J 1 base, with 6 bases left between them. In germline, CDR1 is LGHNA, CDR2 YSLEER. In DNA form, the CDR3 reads TGCGCCAGCAGCCAATGGGGGAGCAATCAGCCCCAGCATTTT. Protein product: CASSQWGSNQPQHF.

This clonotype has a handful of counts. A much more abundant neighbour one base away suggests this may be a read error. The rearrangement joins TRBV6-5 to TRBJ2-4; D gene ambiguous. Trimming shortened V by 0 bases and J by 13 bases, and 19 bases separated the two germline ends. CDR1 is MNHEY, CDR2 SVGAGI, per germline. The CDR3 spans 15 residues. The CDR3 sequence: CASSYSNTDLEAQYF. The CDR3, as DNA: TGTGCCAGCAGTTACTCGAATACCGATTTAGAGGCCCAGTACTTC.

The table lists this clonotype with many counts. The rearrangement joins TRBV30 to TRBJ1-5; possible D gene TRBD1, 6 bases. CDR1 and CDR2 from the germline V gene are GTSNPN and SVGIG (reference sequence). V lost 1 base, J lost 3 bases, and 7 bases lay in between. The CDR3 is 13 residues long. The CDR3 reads CAWSGQVNQPQHF. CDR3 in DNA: TGTGCCTGGAGTGGACAGGTCAATCAGCCCCAGCATTTT.

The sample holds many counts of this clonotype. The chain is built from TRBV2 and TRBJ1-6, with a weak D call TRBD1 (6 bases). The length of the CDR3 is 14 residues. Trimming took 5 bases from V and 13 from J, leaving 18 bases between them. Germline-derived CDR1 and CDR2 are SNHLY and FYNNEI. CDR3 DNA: TGTGCCAGCAGTTATACCGCCAGGGGCCTCCCCCTCCACTTT. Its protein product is CASSYTARGLPLHF.

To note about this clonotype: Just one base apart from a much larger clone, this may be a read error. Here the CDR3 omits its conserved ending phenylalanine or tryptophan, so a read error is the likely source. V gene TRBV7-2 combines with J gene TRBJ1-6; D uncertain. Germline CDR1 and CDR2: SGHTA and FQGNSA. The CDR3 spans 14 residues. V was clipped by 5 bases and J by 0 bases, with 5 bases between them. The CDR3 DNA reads TGTGCCAGCAGCCCGAGCTCCTATAATTCACCCCTCCACTTA. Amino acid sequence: CASSPSSYNSPLHL.

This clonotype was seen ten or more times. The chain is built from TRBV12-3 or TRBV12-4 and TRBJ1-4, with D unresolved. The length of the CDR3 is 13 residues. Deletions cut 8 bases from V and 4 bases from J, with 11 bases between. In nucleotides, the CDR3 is TGTGCCAGCCGAAGGGAATTTAATGAAAAACTGTTTTTT. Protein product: CASRREFNEKLFF.

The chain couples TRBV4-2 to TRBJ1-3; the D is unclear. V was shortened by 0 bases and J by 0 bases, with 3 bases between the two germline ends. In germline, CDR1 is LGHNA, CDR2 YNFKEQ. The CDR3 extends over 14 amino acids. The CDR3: CASSQDHSGNTIYF. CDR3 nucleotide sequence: TGTGCCAGCAGCCAAGACCACTCTGGAAACACCATATATTTT.

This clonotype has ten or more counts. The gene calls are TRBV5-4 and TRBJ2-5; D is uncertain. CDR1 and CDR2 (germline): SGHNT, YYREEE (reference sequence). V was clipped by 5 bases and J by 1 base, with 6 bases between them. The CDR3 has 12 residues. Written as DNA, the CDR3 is TGTGCCAGCAGTGGGGTCCAAGAGACCCAGTACTTC. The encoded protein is CASSGVQETQYF.

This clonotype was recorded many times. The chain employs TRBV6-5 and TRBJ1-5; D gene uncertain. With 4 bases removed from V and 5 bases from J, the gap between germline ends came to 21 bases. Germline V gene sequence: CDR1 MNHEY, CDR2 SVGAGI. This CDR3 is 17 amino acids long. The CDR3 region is CASSSRPSRPSDQPQHF. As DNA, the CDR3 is TGTGCCAGCAGTTCACGGCCCTCGCGGCCCTCCGATCAGCCCCAGCATTTT.

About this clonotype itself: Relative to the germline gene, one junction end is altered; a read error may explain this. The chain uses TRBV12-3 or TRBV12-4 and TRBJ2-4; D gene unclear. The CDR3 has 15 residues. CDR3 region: CASSYSLGSKNVQYF. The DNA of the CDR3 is TGTGCCAGCAGCTATTCTCTCGGGTCCAAAAACGTTCAGTACTTC.

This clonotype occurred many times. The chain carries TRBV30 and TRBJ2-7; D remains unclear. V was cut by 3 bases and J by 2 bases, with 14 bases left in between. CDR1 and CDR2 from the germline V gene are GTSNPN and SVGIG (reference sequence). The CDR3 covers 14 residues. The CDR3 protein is CAWSRPRLTYEQYF. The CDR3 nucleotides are TGTGCCTGGAGCCGCCCCAGGTTAACCTACGAGCAGTACTTC.